The 3 T cell receptor beta chains below were found in one sample sequenced in a study of blood T cell repertoires in COVID-19. The method was immunoSEQ multiplex PCR; TCRdb's version includes in-frame clones alone and lacks a portion of them. The sample holds roughly 100,000 clones, roughly 80% seen once. Sequences were obtained from peripheral blood. Receptor source: a human donor in a cohort sampled during active COVID-19.

The chain uses TRBV7-9 and TRBJ2-3; 7 nucleotides match TRBD2. CDR1 and CDR2 (germline): SEHNR, FQNEAQ (reference sequence). The CDR3 covers 14 residues. The ends lost 6 bases at V and 5 bases at J; junction bases unmatched: 8. CDR3 residues: CASSREGRGDTQYF. In DNA form, the CDR3 reads TGTGCCAGCAGTCGCGAGGGGAGGGGAGATACGCAGTATTTT.

This chain's CDR3 is CASSLRAGQPQHF. DNA of the CDR3: TGTGCCAGCAGTTTAAGGGCGGGTCAGCCCCAGCATTTT. This chain uses TRBV12-3 or TRBV12-4 with TRBJ1-5; D ambiguous. V shed 2 bases and J shed 6 bases, with 8 bases lying between them. The CDR3 covers 13 residues.

V gene TRBV19 combines with J gene TRBJ2-3; tentatively, D is TRBD1 (5 bases). This CDR3 comprises 14 residues. Germline-derived CDR1 and CDR2 are LNHDA and SQIVND (reference sequence). V was shortened by 5 bases and J by 9 bases, with 18 bases between the two germline ends. This CDR3 is CASSAGMESGTQYF. In DNA form, the CDR3 reads TGTGCCAGTAGTGCAGGGATGGAGTCAGGAACGCAGTATTTT.